The clone carrying this T cell receptor (beta chain) has a handful of counts. Its antigen is unknown. Quantitative barcoded 5'-RACE was used to prepare TCR beta libraries. TCRdb re-called the 5' RACE reads with MiXCR, one entry per CDR3 protein. The sample yields around 770,000 distinct CDR3 sequences, 12% seen once. This sample is drawn from a study of CD8 T cells in ankylosing spondylitis. Regarding the study as a whole: With a CD8+ phenotype, disease-linked clones were relatively rare in peripheral blood. The study looked at matched synovial fluid samples from ankylosing spondylitis patients. Disease-linked clones were reported to be significantly enriched there. Some of the motif variants had earlier been found in reactive arthritis patients' fluid and blood. A TCR beta motif made of several highly homologous variants seemed typical of ankylosing spondylitis blood.

The CDR3 has 14 residues. Deletions cut 6 bases from V and 4 bases from J, with 15 bases between. Germline V gene sequence: CDR1 ENHRY, CDR2 SYGVKD. The sequence was obtained from a male donor with ankylosing spondylitis. Sequencing was done on a sample of blood, either unsorted or a sorted T cell fraction (not recorded which). V is TRBV10-3 and J is TRBJ1-2; TRBD1 is a possible D gene (6 bases). The CDR3 sequence: CAISEGQLLYGYTF. The CDR3 DNA follows: TGTGCCATCAGCGAAGGACAGCTTCTCTATGGCTACACCTTC.